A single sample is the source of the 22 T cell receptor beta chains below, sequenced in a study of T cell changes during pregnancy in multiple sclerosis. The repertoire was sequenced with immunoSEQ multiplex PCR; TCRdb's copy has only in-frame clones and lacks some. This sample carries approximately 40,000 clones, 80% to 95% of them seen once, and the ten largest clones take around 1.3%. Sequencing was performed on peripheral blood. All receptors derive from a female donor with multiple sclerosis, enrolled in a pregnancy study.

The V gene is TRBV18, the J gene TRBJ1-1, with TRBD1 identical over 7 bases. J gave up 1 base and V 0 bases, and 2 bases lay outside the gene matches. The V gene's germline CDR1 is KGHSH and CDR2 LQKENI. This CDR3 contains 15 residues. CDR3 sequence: CASSPPGTANTEAFF. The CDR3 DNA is TGTGCCAGCTCACCACCCGGGACAGCGAACACTGAAGCTTTCTTT.

The DNA of the CDR3 is TGTGCCAGCAGTCGAGCTTGGGCGGGAGGGTCCTACAATGAGCAGTTCTTC. Translation: CASSRAWAGGSYNEQFF. The chain uses TRBV28 and TRBJ2-1; 9 bases match TRBD2. CDR1 and CDR2 from the germline V gene are MDHEN and SYDVKM. The V and J ends lost 5 bases and 1 base, in that order; junction bases with no gene match: 9. This CDR3 has 17 residues.

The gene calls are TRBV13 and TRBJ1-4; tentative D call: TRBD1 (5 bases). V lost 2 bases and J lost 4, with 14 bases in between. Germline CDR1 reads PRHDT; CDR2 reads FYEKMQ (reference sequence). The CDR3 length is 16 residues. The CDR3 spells CASSLRGRGVNEKLFF. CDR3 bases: TGTGCCAGCAGCTTAAGGGGACGGGGGGTTAATGAAAAACTGTTTTTT.

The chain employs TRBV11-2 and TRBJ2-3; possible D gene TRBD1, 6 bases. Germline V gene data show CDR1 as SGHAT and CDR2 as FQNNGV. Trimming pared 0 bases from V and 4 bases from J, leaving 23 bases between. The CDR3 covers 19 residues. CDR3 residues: CASSLDSILRGQPSDTQYF. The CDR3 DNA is TGTGCCAGCAGCTTAGATTCAATATTACGCGGACAGCCATCAGATACGCAGTATTTT.

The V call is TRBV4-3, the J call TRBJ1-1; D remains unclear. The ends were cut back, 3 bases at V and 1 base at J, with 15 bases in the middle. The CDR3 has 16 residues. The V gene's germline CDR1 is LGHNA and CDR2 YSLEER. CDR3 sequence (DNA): TGCGCCAGCAGCCATCTCGAGTTCGGCCAGAACACTGAAGCTTTCTTT. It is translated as CASSHLEFGQNTEAFF.

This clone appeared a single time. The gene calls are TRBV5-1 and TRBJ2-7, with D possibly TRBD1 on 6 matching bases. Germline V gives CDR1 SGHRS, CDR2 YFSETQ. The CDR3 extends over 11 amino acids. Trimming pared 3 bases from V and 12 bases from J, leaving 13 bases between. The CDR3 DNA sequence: TGCGCCAGCAGCTCCGTCGGGACAAGGTACTTC. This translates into CASSSVGTRYF.

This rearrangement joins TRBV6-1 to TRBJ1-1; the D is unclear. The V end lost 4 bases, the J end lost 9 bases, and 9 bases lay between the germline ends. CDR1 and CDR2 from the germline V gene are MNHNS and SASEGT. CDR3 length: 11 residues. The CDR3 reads CASSGVVKAFF. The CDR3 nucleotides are TGTGCCAGCAGTGGAGTAGTAAAAGCTTTCTTT.

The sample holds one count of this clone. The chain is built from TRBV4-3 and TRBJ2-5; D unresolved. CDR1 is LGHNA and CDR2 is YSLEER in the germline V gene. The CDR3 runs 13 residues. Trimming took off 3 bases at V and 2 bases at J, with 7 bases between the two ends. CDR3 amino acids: CASSQGGQETQYF. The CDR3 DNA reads TGCGCCAGCAGCCAGGGTGGACAAGAGACCCAGTACTTC.

The CDR3 DNA sequence: TGTGCCATCAGTGATGGCGGCGGGGAGCTGTTTTTT. This codes for CAISDGGGELFF. The V gene is TRBV10-3, the J gene TRBJ2-2; no clear D. The germline V and J ends were trimmed by 3 bases and 7 bases, with 6 bases remaining between them. The germline CDR1 and CDR2 sequences are ENHRY and SYGVKD. CDR3 length equals 12 residues.

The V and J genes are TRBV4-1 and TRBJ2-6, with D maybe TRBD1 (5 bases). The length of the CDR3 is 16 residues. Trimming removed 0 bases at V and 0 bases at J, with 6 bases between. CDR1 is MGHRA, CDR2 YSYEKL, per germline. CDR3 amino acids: CASSQDQGSGANVLTF. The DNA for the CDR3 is TGCGCCAGCAGCCAAGATCAGGGCTCTGGGGCCAACGTCCTGACTTTC.

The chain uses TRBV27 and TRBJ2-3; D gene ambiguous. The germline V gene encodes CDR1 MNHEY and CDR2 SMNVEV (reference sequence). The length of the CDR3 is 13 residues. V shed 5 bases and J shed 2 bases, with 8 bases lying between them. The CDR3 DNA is TGTGCCAGCAGTCCCCTGCACACAGATACGCAGTATTTT. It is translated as CASSPLHTDTQYF.

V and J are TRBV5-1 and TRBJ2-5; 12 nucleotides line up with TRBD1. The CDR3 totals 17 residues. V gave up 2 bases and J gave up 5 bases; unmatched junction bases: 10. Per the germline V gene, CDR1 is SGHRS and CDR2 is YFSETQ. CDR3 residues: CASSLLTGTGGSETQYF. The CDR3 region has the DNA TGCGCCAGCAGCTTACTCACCGGGACAGGGGGCAGCGAGACCCAGTACTTC.

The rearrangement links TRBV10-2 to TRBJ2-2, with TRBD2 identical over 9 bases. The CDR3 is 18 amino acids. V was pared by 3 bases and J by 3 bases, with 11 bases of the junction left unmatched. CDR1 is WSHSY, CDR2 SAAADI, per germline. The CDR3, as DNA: TGCGCCAGCAGTGATTTGGGTGCGGGGGGGGCTTACACCGGGGAGCTGTTTTTT. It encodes CASSDLGAGGAYTGELFF.

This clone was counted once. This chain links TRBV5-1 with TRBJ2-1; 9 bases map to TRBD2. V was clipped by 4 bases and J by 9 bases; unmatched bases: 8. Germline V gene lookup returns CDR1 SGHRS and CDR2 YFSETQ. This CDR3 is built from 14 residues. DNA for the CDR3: TGCGCCAGCAGCCCTAGCGGGATAGGGTTTGAGCAGTTCTTC. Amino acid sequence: CASSPSGIGFEQFF.

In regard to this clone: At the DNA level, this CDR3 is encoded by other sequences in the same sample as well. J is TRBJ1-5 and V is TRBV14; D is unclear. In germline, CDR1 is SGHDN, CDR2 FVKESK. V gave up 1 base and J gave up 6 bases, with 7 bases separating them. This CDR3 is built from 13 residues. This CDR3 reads CASSQVIGQPQHF. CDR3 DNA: TGTGCCAGCAGCCAAGTTATAGGTCAGCCCCAGCATTTT.

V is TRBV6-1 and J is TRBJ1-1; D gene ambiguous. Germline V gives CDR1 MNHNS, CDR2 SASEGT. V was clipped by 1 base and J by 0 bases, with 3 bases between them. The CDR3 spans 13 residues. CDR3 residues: CASSEVMNTEAFF. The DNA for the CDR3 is TGTGCCAGCAGTGAAGTAATGAACACTGAAGCTTTCTTT.

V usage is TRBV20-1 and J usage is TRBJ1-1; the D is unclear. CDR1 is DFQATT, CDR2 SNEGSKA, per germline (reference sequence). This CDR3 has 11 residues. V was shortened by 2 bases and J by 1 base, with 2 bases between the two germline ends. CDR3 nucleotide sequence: TGCAGTGCTAGATGGAACACTGAAGCTTTCTTT. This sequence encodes CSARWNTEAFF.

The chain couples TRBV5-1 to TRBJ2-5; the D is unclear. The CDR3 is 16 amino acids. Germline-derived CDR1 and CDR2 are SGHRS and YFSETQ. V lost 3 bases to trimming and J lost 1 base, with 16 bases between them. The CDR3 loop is CASSSGALQAQETQYF. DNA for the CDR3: TGCGCCAGCAGCTCTGGCGCGTTGCAGGCCCAAGAGACCCAGTACTTC.

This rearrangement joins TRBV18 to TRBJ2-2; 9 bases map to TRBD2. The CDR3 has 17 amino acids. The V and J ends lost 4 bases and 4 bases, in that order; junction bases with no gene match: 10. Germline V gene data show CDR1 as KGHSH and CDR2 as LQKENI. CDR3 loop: CASSRNSQAGGTGELFF. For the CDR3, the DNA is TGTGCCAGCTCACGGAACTCACAAGCGGGAGGCACCGGGGAGCTGTTTTTT.

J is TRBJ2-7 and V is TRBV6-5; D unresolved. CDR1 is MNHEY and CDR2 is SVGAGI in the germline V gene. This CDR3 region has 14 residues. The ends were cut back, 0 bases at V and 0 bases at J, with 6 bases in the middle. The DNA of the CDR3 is TGTGCCAGCAGTTACTCGTTCGGCTCCTACGAGCAGTACTTC. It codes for CASSYSFGSYEQYF.

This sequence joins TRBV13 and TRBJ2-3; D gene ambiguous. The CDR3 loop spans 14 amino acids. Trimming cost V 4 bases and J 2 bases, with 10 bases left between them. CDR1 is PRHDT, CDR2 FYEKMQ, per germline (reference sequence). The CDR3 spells CASSSTLLTDTQYF. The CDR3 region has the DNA TGTGCCAGCAGCTCAACGCTACTCACAGATACGCAGTATTTT.

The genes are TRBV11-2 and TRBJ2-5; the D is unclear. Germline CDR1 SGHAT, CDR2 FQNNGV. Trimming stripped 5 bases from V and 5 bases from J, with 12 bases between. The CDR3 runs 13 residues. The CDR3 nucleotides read TGTGCCAGCAGCCCCAACCATTGGGAGACCCAGTACTTC. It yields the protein CASSPNHWETQYF.